What follows are 17 T cell receptor beta chains derived from one specimen sequenced in a study of blood T cell repertoires in COVID-19 (dated by TCRdb to 2019 to 2021). The library was made by the immunoSEQ multiplex PCR assay. TCRdb took over this immuneACCESS table, retaining in-frame rearrangements with V and J assigned. Such tables are incomplete; in checked studies, under half of the missing clones stem from an unresolved V gene, and the remainder is unexplained. The sample contains approximately 240,000 clones, approximately 87% of them found a single time. The leading ten clones occupy 3% to 3.5% of the sample. Sequences were obtained from PBMCs or T cells enriched from blood (not recorded which). These receptors were taken from a woman in her forties or fifties in a cohort exposed to, infected with or recovered from COVID-19 (not recorded which).

J is TRBJ1-6 and V is TRBV10-3; D unclear. Germline values: CDR1 ENHRY, CDR2 SYGVKD. V was clipped by 6 bases and J by 4 bases, with 7 bases between them. The CDR3 sequence is 13 residues long. The CDR3, as DNA: TGTGCCATCAGGCAGGATTATAATTCACCCCTCCACTTT. It yields the protein CAIRQDYNSPLHF.

The chain links TRBV27 to TRBJ2-7; 8 positions agree with TRBD1. The CDR3 runs 14 residues. V lost 5 bases to trimming and J lost 3 bases; unmatched junction nucleotides: 6. From germline, CDR1 is MNHEY and CDR2 SMNVEV (reference sequence). Written as DNA, the CDR3 is TGTGCCAGCAGTCGCAGGACAGGGCACTACGAGCAGTACTTC. Its protein product is CASSRRTGHYEQYF.

The gene calls are TRBV2 and TRBJ1-2, with D unclear. The CDR3 sequence is 13 residues long. The V gene's germline CDR1 is SNHLY and CDR2 FYNNEI. V lost 6 bases and J lost 4, with 12 bases in between. CDR3 DNA: TGTGCCAGCAGACCGACGGAGGGCTATGGCTACACCTTC. This gives the protein CASRPTEGYGYTF.

The V gene is TRBV3-1 (or the pseudogene TRBV3-2), the J gene TRBJ1-6, with a weak D call TRBD1 (5 bases). The length of the CDR3 is 16 residues. Deletions cut 0 bases from V and 7 bases from J, with 13 bases between. Germline V gene sequence: CDR1 LGHDT, CDR2 YNNKEL (reference sequence). CDR3 coding DNA: TGTGCCAGCAGCCAAGATAGGGCAGGGTTCAATTCACCCCTCCACTTT. Amino acids: CASSQDRAGFNSPLHF.

The chain is built from TRBV7-9 and TRBJ2-2; 8 bases are a match to TRBD1. The trim removed 5 bases at V and 5 bases at J, leaving 4 bases unmatched. Germline V CDR1 and CDR2: SEHNR, FQNEAQ (reference sequence). The CDR3 covers 14 residues. DNA for the CDR3: TGTGCCAGCAGCCCCCGACAGGGGACCGGGGAGCTGTTTTTT. This encodes CASSPRQGTGELFF.

The rearrangement uses TRBV28 and TRBJ1-6, with 7 bases fitting TRBD1. In germline, CDR1 is MDHEN, CDR2 SYDVKM. The CDR3 extends over 15 amino acids. Trimming at V came to 6 bases and at J to 2 bases, leaving 4 bases not matched to a gene. The chain's CDR3 is CASRGQPAYNSPLHF. Here the CDR3 DNA reads TGTGCCAGCAGGGGACAGCCAGCCTATAATTCACCCCTCCACTTT.

The V call is TRBV7-9, the J call TRBJ2-1; the match to TRBD1 covers 8 bases. Per the germline V gene, CDR1 is SEHNR and CDR2 is FQNEAQ (reference sequence). V was clipped by 4 bases and J by 9 bases; unmatched bases: 8. This CDR3 is 14 amino acids long. DNA of the CDR3: TGTGCCAGCAGCTACTTAGACAGGGGAGGTGAGCAGTTCTTC. It specifies CASSYLDRGGEQFF. Combining the CDR3 with reference TRBV7-9 and TRBJ2-1 gives the whole variable domain DTGVSQNPRHKITKRGQNVTFRCDPISEHNRLYWYRQTLGQGPEFLTYFQNEAQLEKSRLLSDRFSAERPKGSFSTLEIQRTEQGDSAMYLCASSYLDRGGEQFFGPGTRLTVL.

This chain joins TRBV7-8 and TRBJ2-7; 10 nucleotides line up with TRBD1. The CDR3 totals 12 residues. The germline CDR1 and CDR2 sequences are SGHVS and FQNEAQ. After removal of 5 bases from V and 12 bases from J, the junction contained 7 bases not matched to a gene. The CDR3 reads CASSLPGQGLYF. DNA of the CDR3: TGTGCCAGCAGCCTACCGGGACAGGGGCTGTACTTC.

This chain uses TRBV7-6 with TRBJ1-5, with 9 nucleotides matching TRBD1. The CDR3 is 18 residues long. Germline assignment: CDR1 SGHVS and CDR2 FNYEAQ. Trimming cost V 4 bases and J 1 base; bases outside gene matches: 11. CDR3 coding DNA: TGTGCCAGCAGCTGTCCGGGACAGGGACGTCTGAGCAATCAGCCCCAGCATTTT. Protein sequence: CASSCPGQGRLSNQPQHF.

This clone was seen a single time. The chain employs TRBV10-3 and TRBJ2-1; 12 bases line up with TRBD2. The CDR3 extends over 20 amino acids. V lost 0 bases, J lost 0 bases, and 9 bases stayed unmatched. The germline V gene encodes CDR1 ENHRY and CDR2 SYGVKD. The CDR3 is CAISESRASGGAYSYNEQFF. In DNA form, the CDR3 reads TGTGCCATCAGTGAGTCTAGAGCTAGCGGGGGGGCATACTCCTACAATGAGCAGTTCTTC.

This clone was seen once. The chain combines TRBV2 with TRBJ2-7; TRBD2 matches 7 bases. The trim removed 6 bases at V and 1 base at J, leaving 0 bases unmatched. Germline CDR1 SNHLY, CDR2 FYNNEI. The CDR3 runs 12 residues. CDR3 in DNA: TGTGCCAGCAGGGGGGGGTCCTACGAGCAGTACTTC. This encodes CASRGGSYEQYF.

This clone has a single count. J is TRBJ1-4 and V is TRBV5-1; D is perhaps TRBD1 (5 bases). The CDR3 has 14 residues. V was pared by 3 bases and J by 2 bases, with 8 bases between. Germline V gene lookup returns CDR1 SGHRS and CDR2 YFSETQ. The CDR3 DNA sequence: TGCGCCAGCAGCTCGACAGCGACTAATGAAAAACTGTTTTTT. Its translation is CASSSTATNEKLFF.

The gene calls are TRBV18 and TRBJ2-7; weak D call: TRBD1 (6 bases). Germline lookup yields CDR1 KGHSH and CDR2 LQKENI. This CDR3 contains 12 residues. V shed 4 bases and J shed 2 bases, with 6 bases lying between them. Here the CDR3 DNA reads TGTGCCAGCTCACGGGACACCTACGAGCAGTACTTC. As protein: CASSRDTYEQYF.

V and J are TRBV28 and TRBJ1-2, with D hard to call. The CDR3 spans 12 residues. Trimming left V 6 bases short and J 8 bases short, with 13 bases between. CDR1 and CDR2 (germline): MDHEN, SYDVKM. This chain's CDR3 is CASSYTRRGYTF. Written as DNA, the CDR3 is TGTGCCAGCAGCTATACTAGGCGCGGCTACACCTTC.

This sequence joins TRBV7-8 and TRBJ1-1, with unresolved D. The V gene's germline CDR1 is SGHVS and CDR2 FQNEAQ. The CDR3 runs to 14 residues. Trimming cost V 1 base and J 4 bases, with 10 bases left between them. CDR3 sequence: CASSLVSGFTEAFF. CDR3 nucleotides: TGTGCCAGCAGCTTAGTATCAGGATTCACTGAAGCTTTCTTT.

The rearrangement links TRBV4-2 to TRBJ1-1; D not certain. The CDR3 is 14 amino acids. Germline V gives CDR1 LGHNA, CDR2 YNFKEQ. Deletions cut 2 bases from V and 4 bases from J, with 11 bases between. The CDR3 DNA reads as TGTGCCAGCAGCCAACCAGAGACGGGCACTGAAGCTTTCTTT. Amino acid sequence: CASSQPETGTEAFF.

V gene TRBV4-2 combines with J gene TRBJ1-2; TRBD1 is a possible D gene (6 bases). The CDR3 consists of 16 residues. Germline V CDR1 and CDR2: LGHNA, YNFKEQ. V was cut by 4 bases and J by 2 bases, with 17 bases left in between. The CDR3 here is CASSLEGGADNYGYTF. In DNA form, the CDR3 reads TGTGCCAGCAGCCTAGAAGGGGGGGCCGACAACTATGGCTACACCTTC.